A selection of T cell receptor beta chains follows, all from one sample in a study of post-analysis software for immune sequencing data. From the PCR reads, TCRdb called clonotypes with MiXCR, one entry per CDR3 protein. The sample lists about 430,000 distinct CDR3 sequences, about 39% occurring once. The sequenced material came from blood. The receptors originated from a girl aged 2 to 9 with multiple sclerosis. CDR3s include the opening cysteine and the closing phenylalanine or tryptophan. D genes are given only for firm matches. Rows give clone size only sometimes, using once, few, many, or a class for an expanded clone.

12	TRBV29-1	.	.	TRBJ1-5	CSVPYSNQPQHF	TGCAGCGTTCCTTATAGCAATCAGCCCCAGCATTTT
14	TRBV2	few	.	TRBJ1-2	CASSEHSTNYGYTF	TGTGCCAGCAGTGAGCACAGCACTAACTATGGCTACACCTTC
14	TRBV29-1	.	.	TRBJ2-1	CSVEYSADYNEQFF	TGCAGCGTTGAGTACAGCGCCGACTACAATGAGCAGTTCTTC
11	TRBV29-1	.	.	TRBJ2-1	CSVGRGGEQFF	TGCAGCGTTGGGAGGGGGGGTGAGCAGTTCTTC
15	TRBV6-5	few	.	TRBJ1-4	CASKVTSAGGEKLFF	TGTGCCAGCAAGGTCACCTCCGCGGGGGGAGAAAAACTGTTTTTT
14	TRBV6-5	.	.	TRBJ2-5	CASSYGGGQETQYF	TGTGCCAGCAGTTACGGAGGCGGCCAAGAGACCCAGTACTTC
13	TRBV19	.	.	TRBJ2-1	CASSAPGADKQFF	TGTGCCAGTAGTGCCCCCGGGGCGGATAAGCAGTTCTTC
15	TRBV20-1	.	.	TRBJ2-3	CSARGDYLSTDTQYF	TGCAGTGCTAGAGGAGACTACCTATCCACAGATACGCAGTATTTT
17	TRBV28	.	.	TRBJ1-4	CASSSFFSRGGNEKLFF	TGTGCCAGCAGTTCCTTTTTTTCTAGGGGGGGCAATGAAAAACTGTTTTTT
17	TRBV7-2	.	.	TRBJ1-6	CASRLRGGNGYNSPLHF	TGTGCCAGCAGATTAAGGGGGGGGAATGGCTATAATTCACCCCTCCACTTT
16	TRBV5-5	.	TRBD1	TRBJ1-5	CASSVLPTGSISPQHF	TGTGCCAGCAGCGTCCTACCGACAGGGTCAATCAGCCCCCAGCATTTT
16	TRBV7-6	.	TRBD1	TRBJ2-7	CASSLGDRANSYEQYF	TGTGCCAGCAGCTTAGGAGACAGGGCCAACTCCTACGAGCAGTACTTC
20	TRBV5-1	few	TRBD1	TRBJ1-2	CASSTKPGRDRLEKNYGYTF	TGCGCCAGCAGCACCAAACCGGGGCGGGACAGGCTCGAGAAAAACTATGGCTACACCTTC
13	TRBV6-2/TRBV6-3	.	TRBD2	TRBJ2-5	CASRSREGWTQYF	TGTGCCAGCAGATCCCGGGAGGGATGGACCCAGTACTTC
17	TRBV6-2/TRBV6-3	.	TRBD1	TRBJ2-1	CASSYQTGAFSYNEQFF	TGTGCCAGCAGTTACCAGACAGGGGCCTTCTCGTACAATGAGCAGTTCTTC
17	TRBV27	once	.	TRBJ2-2	CASSGPPDSLGTGELFF	TGTGCCAGCAGTGGACCCCCGGACAGTCTAGGGACCGGGGAGCTGTTTTTT
15	TRBV7-9	.	.	TRBJ2-5	CAGSLVGGLKETQYF	TGTGCCGGCAGCTTAGTTGGGGGCCTGAAAGAGACCCAGTACTTC
18	TRBV10-3	.	.	TRBJ2-5	CAISEFRGTLPDQETQYF	TGTGCCATCAGTGAGTTTAGGGGGACACTGCCCGACCAAGAGACCCAGTACTTC
13	TRBV29-1	few	TRBD1	TRBJ2-7	CSVWDRTLYEQYF	TGCAGCGTTTGGGACAGAACCCTCTACGAGCAGTACTTC
15	TRBV10-3	.	.	TRBJ2-7	CAISVGAPSSYEQYF	TGTGCCATCAGTGTGGGGGCCCCGAGCTCCTACGAGCAGTACTTC
15	TRBV20-1	.	.	TRBJ2-4	CSARVPGLAKNIQYF	TGCAGTGCTAGAGTGCCAGGGTTAGCCAAAAACATTCAGTACTTC
17	TRBV12-3/TRBV12-4	.	TRBD1	TRBJ1-2	CASRLDGTGDYPYGYTF	TGTGCCAGCAGGTTGGACGGGACAGGGGACTATCCCTATGGCTACACCTTC
15	TRBV3-1	once	TRBD2	TRBJ2-7	CASSLIGGTVHEQYF	TGTGCCAGCAGCCTTATCGGGGGGACGGTTCACGAGCAGTACTTC
17	TRBV18	.	.	TRBJ1-4	CASSPEWQGTPNEKLFF	TGTGCCAGCTCACCGGAGTGGCAGGGTACCCCTAATGAAAAACTGTTTTTT
13	TRBV20-1	.	TRBD2	TRBJ2-1	CSARELADNEQFF	TGCAGTGCTAGAGAACTAGCGGACAATGAGCAGTTCTTC
13	TRBV10-3	.	.	TRBJ2-1	CAISEWGENEQFF	TGTGCCATCAGTGAATGGGGGGAGAATGAGCAGTTCTTC
15	TRBV10-3	.	.	TRBJ2-7	CAISDVVRRNYEQYF	TGTGCCATCAGTGATGTAGTCAGACGAAACTACGAGCAGTACTTC
14	TRBV12-3/TRBV12-4	few	.	TRBJ1-2	CASTEGGRGYGYTF	TGTGCCAGCACCGAGGGGGGGCGGGGCTATGGCTACACCTTC
12	TRBV28	.	TRBD1	TRBJ2-1	CASTTGGNEQFF	TGTGCCAGCACCACAGGGGGAAATGAGCAGTTCTTC
12	TRBV29-1	.	.	TRBJ2-5	CSVVQGVETQYF	TGCAGCGTTGTTCAGGGAGTAGAGACCCAGTACTTC
16	TRBV20-1	once	TRBD2	TRBJ2-7	CSARDRGLADPYEQYF	TGCAGTGCTAGAGATCGAGGGCTAGCGGACCCCTACGAGCAGTACTTC
14	TRBV28	.	.	TRBJ1-2	CASRSPGVIYGYTF	TGTGCCAGCAGGAGTCCGGGTGTTATCTATGGCTACACCTTC
14	TRBV3-1	few	.	TRBJ2-3	CASSHLDPMNTQYF	TGTGCCAGCAGCCATCTCGACCCGATGAATACGCAGTATTTT
13	TRBV12-3/TRBV12-4	few	.	TRBJ1-1	CASSWRGGTEAFF	TGTGCCAGCAGCTGGAGGGGAGGGACTGAAGCTTTCTTT
15	TRBV27	few	.	TRBJ2-3	CASNPGTDFTDTQYF	TGTGCCAGCAACCCCGGGACGGACTTCACAGATACGCAGTATTTT
11	TRBV6-1	.	.	TRBJ2-1	CASSPGPHGFF	TGTGCCAGCAGTCCGGGTCCCCATGGGTTCTTC
11	TRBV3-1	.	.	TRBJ2-7	CASSQGFAQYF	TGTGCCAGCAGCCAAGGTTTCGCGCAGTACTTC
14	TRBV2	.	.	TRBJ1-2	CASRTDTYNYGYTF	TGTGCCAGCAGGACCGACACGTACAACTATGGCTACACCTTC
17	TRBV7-2	.	TRBD2	TRBJ2-7	CASSLAPSGVSSYEQYF	TGTGCCAGCAGCTTAGCCCCTAGCGGGGTGAGCTCCTACGAGCAGTACTTC
15	TRBV18	.	.	TRBJ1-5	CASSPGLRGSQPQHF	TGTGCCAGCTCACCTGGACTCAGGGGTAGTCAGCCCCAGCATTTT
15	TRBV20-1	.	.	TRBJ1-1	CSARYRGSLNTEAFF	TGCAGTGCTAGGTATCGGGGTAGTTTGAACACTGAAGCTTTCTTT
13	TRBV5-1	.	TRBD1	TRBJ1-1	CASSGTGDTEAFF	TGCGCCAGCAGCGGTACAGGGGACACTGAAGCTTTCTTT
16	TRBV5-1	.	TRBD1	TRBJ1-5	CASSDGTGGRDQPQHF	TGCGCCAGCAGCGATGGGACAGGGGGCCGGGATCAGCCCCAGCATTTT
13	TRBV10-3	.	.	TRBJ1-1	CAISDTVNTEAFF	TGTGCCATCAGTGACACAGTTAACACTGAAGCTTTCTTT
15	TRBV28	once	TRBD1	TRBJ2-7	CASSARGGASYEQYF	TGTGCCAGCAGCGCCCGAGGGGGCGCTTCCTACGAGCAGTACTTC
12	TRBV5-1	.	.	TRBJ1-1	CASRDYSTEAFF	TGCGCCAGCAGAGACTACAGCACTGAAGCTTTCTTT
15	TRBV5-5	few	.	TRBJ1-1	CASSFTRNPNTEAFF	TGTGCCAGCAGCTTTACGCGGAATCCGAACACTGAAGCTTTCTTT
13	TRBV18	.	.	TRBJ1-5	CASSGEGNPPQHF	TGTGCCAGCTCGGGTGAGGGCAATCCGCCCCAGCATTTT
11	TRBV28	.	.	TRBJ2-5	CASAGTRTQYF	TGTGCCAGCGCCGGGACTCGGACCCAGTACTTC
12	TRBV20-1	few	.	TRBJ1-2	CSASGTPYGYTF	TGCAGTGCTAGTGGGACACCCTATGGCTACACCTTC
16	TRBV28	.	.	TRBJ1-2	CASSPALGRDVYGYTF	TGTGCCAGCAGCCCTGCTCTTGGCAGGGATGTCTATGGCTACACCTTC
19	TRBV7-2	.	.	TRBJ1-1	CASSSRRVWDRVMNTEAFF	TGTGCCAGCAGCTCCCGCCGGGTTTGGGACCGAGTGATGAACACTGAAGCTTTCTTT
17	TRBV27	.	.	TRBJ2-3	CASSPLVGSGIADTQYF	TGTGCCAGCAGTCCCCTCGTAGGTAGCGGTATCGCAGATACGCAGTATTTT
17	TRBV4-2	.	.	TRBJ1-2	CASSQDRGRRPNYGYTF	TGTGCCAGCAGCCAAGATCGAGGACGGCGGCCTAACTATGGCTACACCTTC
15	TRBV5-1	once	TRBD1	TRBJ2-7	CASSLWTGSKDEQYF	TGCGCCAGCAGCCTATGGACAGGGTCGAAAGACGAGCAGTACTTC
14	TRBV5-1	few	TRBD1	TRBJ1-2	CASSLEGALYGYTF	TGCGCCAGCAGCTTGGAGGGGGCGTTGTATGGCTACACCTTC
16	TRBV20-1	.	TRBD1	TRBJ2-5	CSAATLGTGKVETQYF	TGCAGTGCTGCTACACTAGGGACAGGCAAGGTAGAGACCCAGTACTTC
16	TRBV5-1	.	.	TRBJ2-3	CASKPQGWGETDTQYF	TGCGCCAGCAAGCCCCAGGGGTGGGGAGAGACAGATACGCAGTATTTT
15	TRBV20-1	.	.	TRBJ2-3	CSARDGGSQSYTQYF	TGCAGTGCTAGAGACGGGGGCTCCCAATCCTATACGCAGTATTTT
17	TRBV10-3	.	TRBD2	TRBJ2-7	CAISESSGLAGVYEQYF	TGTGCCATCAGTGAAAGTAGCGGGCTAGCGGGAGTCTACGAGCAGTACTTC